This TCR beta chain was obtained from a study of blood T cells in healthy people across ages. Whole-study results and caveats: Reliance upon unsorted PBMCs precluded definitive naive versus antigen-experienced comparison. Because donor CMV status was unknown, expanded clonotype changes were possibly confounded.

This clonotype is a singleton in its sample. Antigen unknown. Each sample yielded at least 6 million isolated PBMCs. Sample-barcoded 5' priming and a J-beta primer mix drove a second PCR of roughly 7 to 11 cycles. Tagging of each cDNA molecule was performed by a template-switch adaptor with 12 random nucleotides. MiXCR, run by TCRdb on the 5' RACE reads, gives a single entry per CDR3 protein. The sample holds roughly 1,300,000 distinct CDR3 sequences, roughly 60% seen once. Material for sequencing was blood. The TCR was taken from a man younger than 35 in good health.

In DNA form, the CDR3 reads TGCAGTGCCCTCCTTCTCCACGGGCCTCAAGAGACCCAGTACTTC. Its protein product is CSALLLHGPQETQYF. The V and J genes are TRBV20-1 and TRBJ2-5; D not certain. V was trimmed by 6 bases and J by 2 bases, leaving 19 bases between them. The CDR3 is made up of 15 amino acids. Germline CDR1 is DFQATT and CDR2 is SNEGSKA (reference sequence).